The present T cell receptor (beta chain) was sequenced within a study of blood T cell repertoires in COVID-19 (dated by TCRdb to the early 2020s). As for the study more broadly: Samples from collaborators originated in the United States, Italy and Spain and spanned both the acute and convalescent phases of COVID-19. The material from the prospective study consisted of cDNA or gDNA derived from T cells, B-cell-depleted T cells, or PBMCs. Deeply sampled blood TCRbeta repertoires from subjects exposed to, actively infected with, or recovered from COVID-19 were included in the dataset. The repertoires were made available in a free public database intended to serve as a resource for research on the immune response to SARS-CoV-2. Samples came from the ongoing ImmuneRACE study (first 160 participants) plus 1,254 subjects from 6 global collaborators. The sample metadata nearly always contained a de-identified subject ID, COVID-19 status, age in years and sex. HLA class I and class II types, where available, came from metadata supplied by the sample provider rather than from assay-based typing.

The immunoSEQ Assay, a bias-controlled multiplex PCR, was used to amplify TCRbeta CDR3 regions from genomic DNA. Under the source paper's analysis protocol: The number of nucleated cells in each sample was estimated by amplification of reference gene primers within the assay. Sequence reads were collapsed and filtered to measure the absolute abundance of every unique TCRbeta CDR3 rearrangement. Productive Simpson clonality was computed per sample as the square root of Simpson's diversity index over productive rearrangements. In TCRdb, the immuneACCESS table is reduced to in-frame sequences with V and J assigned. These tables do not hold every clone; where another copy was compared, an unresolved V gene accounts for under half, and the others remain unexplained. That table gives V, J and clone size, and the DNA gave D and trimming. The sample yields under 250,000 clones; around 80% were counted once. The top ten hold less than 3.5% of the sample.

In regard to this clone: Its antigen is not yet known. It has no much larger one-base neighbor in the sample; base qualities were not kept.

The collaborating institutions used their own protocols to collect whole blood in K2EDTA tubes. For TCRbeta analysis, collaborators shipped samples as frozen whole blood, isolated PBMCs, or DNA extracted from either of those sample types. General study outcomes and caveats: Clinical and demographic metadata were provided uncurated, with the amount varying by source and participant.

According to the germline V gene, CDR1 reads SGHDT and CDR2 reads YYEEEE. The trim is 2 bases for V and 8 bases for J, with a gap of 10 bases between the germline ends. Measured from the cysteine to the phenylalanine, the CDR3 is 13 residues long. Only the CDR3 portion is preserved as DNA: 39 bases, with reading frame beginning at the first base. This sequence uses TRBV5-6 and TRBJ1-4, with TRBD1 as a weak D call on 5 bases. Sequencing input: peripheral blood. The receptor's source is a woman aged 18-30 years with acute or convalescent COVID-19. The nucleotides read TGTGCCAGCAGCTTTGTGGCAGGGGAAAAACTGTTTTTT. The translation is CASSFVAGEKLFF. The CDR3, completed at both ends by the reference TRBV5-6 and TRBJ1-4 genes, gives the full variable domain DAGVTQSPTHLIKTRGQQVTLRCSPKSGHDTVSWYQQALGQGPQFIFQYYEEEERQRGNFPDRFSGHQFPNYSSELNVNALLLGDSALYLCASSFVAGEKLFFGSGTQLSVL.